This TCR beta chain was identified in a study of blood T cell repertoires in COVID-19. Study-wide background: Samples representing acute and convalescent COVID-19 were sourced from the United States, Italy and Spain. Nucleic acid was either cDNA or gDNA, and it came from T cells, B-cell-depleted T cells, or PBMCs.

Original processing notes: The assay estimated nucleated cells by amplifying reference gene primers. The protocol was immunoSEQ multiplex PCR, while the TCRdb copy is restricted to in-frame clones and leaves out a portion. V and J calls and clone size are as listed in that table; D and trimming were resolved from the DNA. This table has roughly 310,000 clones, 70% to 90% appearing once. Sequencing used peripheral blood. The source of this sequence is a woman in her 50s with active or convalescent COVID-19.

The CDR3 reads CANPRKRREGYGYTF. CDR3 nucleotides: TGTGCCAACCCTAGAAAACGCAGGGAGGGCTATGGCTACACCTTC. This chain connects TRBV19 to TRBJ1-2; a weak D match, TRBD1 (5 bases). Per the germline V gene, CDR1 is LNHDA and CDR2 is SQIVND (reference sequence). V dropped 10 bases and J dropped 4 bases, with 22 bases sitting between them. The CDR3 sequence is 15 residues long.